The rows below give T cell receptor beta chains drawn from one sample of a study of T cell repertoires in cytomegalovirus infection. TCRdb ran MiXCR on the reads and lists one entry per CDR3 protein. Here the sample spans about 740,000 distinct CDR3 sequences, 35% being singletons. The specimen was PBMCs. These receptors were collected from a human donor in good health (CMV status not recorded). Some clones in this sample may be carry-over from other donors' samples. CDR3s leave out the opening cysteine and the closing phenylalanine or tryptophan. Some rows mark clone size as missing; the rest say once, few, many or name a class of expanded clone.

TRBV28,TRBJ1-2,.,ASGERDVRRGYGYT
TRBV7-2,TRBJ2-2,.,ASSRPGGNTGELF
TRBV7-2,TRBJ2-2,.,ASSLMGQGADTGELF
TRBV28,TRBJ2-3,few,ASSSPGPDRARKGTQY
TRBV7-9,TRBJ1-2,.,ASSTSAYGYT
TRBV7-6,TRBJ2-1,.,ASSPSRLRNNEQF
TRBV24-1,TRBJ2-6,.,ATSDRIGSGANVLT
TRBV27,TRBJ2-1,.,ASSLRIAKLWTGISYNEQF
TRBV7-6,TRBJ2-1,many,ASSLREGNYNEQF
TRBV6-5,TRBJ2-3,.,ASRRGGVTDTQY
TRBV6-5,TRBJ1-2,.,ASSYSATDGYGYT
TRBV12-3/TRBV12-4,TRBJ1-1,few,ASSLKRGGNTEAF
TRBV6-1,TRBJ2-1,many,ASKGLAINEQF
TRBV6-5,TRBJ1-2,few,ASSLRTSYGYT
TRBV3-1,TRBJ2-7,.,ASSPGSLSYEQY
TRBV12-3/TRBV12-4,TRBJ2-1,.,ASSFGPQGRGEQF
TRBV7-2,TRBJ1-6,many,ASSLETGGRPLH
TRBV7-8,TRBJ2-6,few,ASSLARWDRGRGANVLT
TRBV28,TRBJ2-7,.,ASSYETPTYEQY
TRBV20-1,TRBJ2-5,few,SARSGRTKETQY
TRBV27,TRBJ1-6,.,ASKLMDGNSPLH
TRBV19,TRBJ2-1,.,ASSMGEMEQF
TRBV28,TRBJ1-2,.,ASSPSLRQGTYSYGYT
TRBV7-6,TRBJ1-5,many,ASSLGSASNQPQH
TRBV27,TRBJ2-2,few,ASSPLTGPPNTGELF
TRBV11-2,TRBJ1-2,.,AGSLVGTGGPNYGYT
TRBV4-1,TRBJ1-1,.,ASRPAGSRGEAF
TRBV19,TRBJ1-5,few,ASSPEDSQPQH
TRBV29-1,TRBJ1-1,few,SGQQGAGTEAF
TRBV27,TRBJ1-5,few,ATSTNSNQPQH
TRBV7-9,TRBJ1-1,few,ASSWDKPGHWNTEAF
TRBV20-1,TRBJ1-1,few,SARDPYGAGTGGDGGMNTEAF
TRBV25-1,TRBJ1-6,.,ASSEGILVSPLH
TRBV12-3/TRBV12-4,TRBJ1-2,many,ASSLARAGAGYT
TRBV18,TRBJ2-7,few,ASSHRPGKSPYEQY